The 11 T cell receptor beta chains below all came from one sample that was sequenced in a study of blood T cell repertoires in COVID-19. Measured with immunoSEQ multiplex PCR; TCRdb has only the in-frame clones, and not every one. The sample yields a few hundred thousand clones, approximately 90% seen once. Sequencing used PBMCs or T cells enriched from blood (not recorded which). All receptors come from a woman between 18 and 29 years old who had recovered from COVID-19.

The chain couples TRBV5-1 to TRBJ1-2; 10 bases fit TRBD1. The junction had 5 bases not matched to a gene; V was cut back by 4 bases and J by 2 bases. Germline CDR1 reads SGHRS; CDR2 reads YFSETQ. This CDR3 region has 15 residues. CDR3 amino acids: CASSQDRGQNYGYTF. CDR3 DNA: TGCGCCAGCAGCCAAGACAGGGGGCAAAACTATGGCTACACCTTC. Based on the CDR3 plus reference TRBV5-1 and TRBJ1-2, the full variable domain is KAGVTQTPRYLIKTRGQQVTLSCSPISGHRSVSWYQQTPGQGLQFLFEYFSETQRNKGNFPGRFSGRQFSNSRSEMNVSTLELGDSALYLCASSQDRGQNYGYTFGSGTRLTVV.

Here the CDR3 reads CASSEFTGYEQYF. CDR3 coding DNA: TGTGCCAGCAGTGAATTCACTGGCTACGAGCAGTACTTC. V gene TRBV6-1 combines with J gene TRBJ2-7; no firm D call. This CDR3 has 13 residues. The V and J ends lost 2 bases and 3 bases respectively, with 8 bases between them. Per the germline V gene, CDR1 is MNHNS and CDR2 is SASEGT.

The V call is TRBV7-6, the J call TRBJ2-2; D not resolved. CDR3 length: 12 residues. From germline, CDR1 is SGHVS and CDR2 FNYEAQ. V shed 5 bases and J shed 2 bases, with 3 bases lying between them. For the CDR3, the DNA is TGTGCCAGCAGCCTCAACACCGGGGAGCTGTTTTTT. Translation: CASSLNTGELFF.

This chain connects TRBV10-3 to TRBJ2-1; D is uncertain. Per germline, CDR1 ENHRY and CDR2 SYGVKD. Between the trimmed V and J ends, which lost 0 bases and 6 bases, there was a span of 6 bases. The CDR3 has 13 residues. The CDR3: CAISESPGNEQFF. The CDR3 nucleotides are TGTGCCATCAGTGAGTCGCCCGGCAATGAGCAGTTCTTC.

V gene TRBV3-1 (or the pseudogene TRBV3-2) combines with J gene TRBJ2-7; D remains ambiguous. CDR3 length equals 14 residues. V lost 0 bases and J 2 bases, leaving 8 bases between the germline ends. Germline CDR1 and CDR2: LGHDT and YNNKEL (reference sequence). DNA of the CDR3: TGTGCCAGCAGCCAAGATTTGTCAACCTACGAGCAGTACTTC. It translates to CASSQDLSTYEQYF.

V and J are TRBV9 and TRBJ1-6, with D possibly matching TRBD1 (6 bases). CDR1 is SGDLS, CDR2 YYNGEE, per germline. The CDR3 totals 16 residues. The V and J ends lost 0 bases and 5 bases respectively, with 12 bases between them. The CDR3, as DNA: TGTGCCAGCAGCGTAGCAGGACAGCTAAATAATTCACCCCTCCACTTT. It specifies CASSVAGQLNNSPLHF.

This clone was observed once. The chain links TRBV7-9 to TRBJ1-2, with TRBD1 identical over 10 bases. The junction had 6 bases not matched to a gene; V was cut back by 2 bases and J by 9 bases. Germline CDR1 reads SEHNR; CDR2 reads FQNEAQ (reference sequence). There are 14 residues in the CDR3. The CDR3: CASSLQTGGESYTF. For the CDR3, the DNA is TGTGCCAGCAGCTTACAGACAGGGGGCGAGAGCTACACCTTC.

This clone was detected only once. The chain has TRBV3-1 (or the pseudogene TRBV3-2) and TRBJ1-2, with 8 bases fitting TRBD1. The CDR3 totals 18 residues. J gave up 7 bases and V 4 bases, and 20 bases lay outside the gene matches. CDR1 LGHDT and CDR2 YNNKEL come from the germline V gene (reference sequence). CDR3 sequence reads: CASSPSPPGQGIVRGYTF. The CDR3 nucleotides are TGTGCCAGCAGCCCCAGCCCCCCCGGACAGGGAATTGTCCGTGGCTACACCTTC.

The chain joins TRBV28 to TRBJ1-2; D perhaps matches TRBD1 (6 bases). Germline CDR1 reads MDHEN; CDR2 reads SYDVKM. V lost 5 bases to trimming and J lost 4 bases, with 20 bases between them. This CDR3 has 16 residues. CDR3: CASSGQGYGYLYGYTF. The DNA of the CDR3 is TGTGCCAGCAGTGGTCAGGGGTACGGCTATCTCTATGGCTACACCTTC.

The chain has TRBV5-4 and TRBJ2-3, with a possible D match to TRBD2 (5 bases). Germline V gives CDR1 SGHNT, CDR2 YYREEE (reference sequence). CDR3 length: 17 amino acids. V was shortened by 5 bases and J by 2 bases, with 21 bases between the two germline ends. The CDR3 spells CASSFDSFGLPTDTQYF. CDR3 coding DNA: TGTGCCAGCAGTTTCGACTCCTTCGGACTTCCCACAGATACGCAGTATTTT.

The gene calls are TRBV2 and TRBJ1-1, with D uncertain. Germline CDR1 and CDR2: SNHLY and FYNNEI. The CDR3 consists of 13 residues. V lost 6 bases and J 2 bases, leaving 10 bases between the germline ends. The CDR3: CASSLGVNTEAFF. The CDR3 DNA reads TGTGCCAGCAGCCTCGGGGTAAACACTGAAGCTTTCTTT.